This T cell receptor (beta chain) was documented in a study of T cell changes during pregnancy in multiple sclerosis. This clone was seen only once. Generated by immunoSEQ multiplex PCR, the TCRdb table keeps only in-frame clones and is missing some. There are around 100,000 clones in the sample; 92% occur only once, and roughly 2% lies in the top ten. The sequences come from peripheral blood, collected after pregnancy. The TCR was taken from a female donor with multiple sclerosis, enrolled in a pregnancy study.

Here the CDR3 reads CASSLGGWGLVGYTF. The CDR3 region has the DNA TGTGCCAGCAGCTTAGGCGGATGGGGGCTGGTCGGCTACACCTTC. This rearrangement joins TRBV11-2 to TRBJ1-2; TRBD1 is a possible D gene (6 bases). Germline CDR1 and CDR2: SGHAT and FQNNGV. The V end lost 1 base, the J end lost 8 bases, and 17 bases lay between the germline ends. This CDR3 is 15 amino acids long.